This TCR beta chain appears in the sequencing data of a study of CD4+ T cells in melanoma. Regarding the study as a whole: CD8+ T cell, macrophage and B cell function reportedly correlated with neoantigen-specific CD4+ T cells. In melanoma, neoantigen-specific CD4+ T cells reportedly differed in differentiation state.

Some clones are missing from TCRdb's copy, which holds only in-frame ones; the method was immunoSEQ multiplex PCR. The sample shows about 140,000 clones, 85% to 95% of them seen only once. Points on this clone: Antigen unknown.

From germline, CDR1 is MDHEN and CDR2 SYDVKM. The trim removed 3 bases at V and 6 bases at J, leaving 5 bases unmatched. This CDR3 has 14 residues. This chain joins TRBV28 and TRBJ1-5; 7 bases are a match to TRBD1. The TCR originated in a human donor with melanoma. The CDR3 spells CASSLTGSGQPQHF. The CDR3 DNA follows: TGTGCCAGCAGTTTGACAGGGTCTGGTCAGCCCCAGCATTTT.